This T cell receptor beta chain came from a study of T cells in Graves' hyperthyroidism and ophthalmopathy. The study's findings and limits: A median 6.5 months before onset, the model predicted ophthalmopathy.

RNA transcripts gave rise to amplified TCR beta CDR3 regions. The TCR CDR3 first-round RT-PCR relied on the HTBI primer set. MiXCR, applied by TCRdb to the multiplex PCR reads, yields one record per CDR3 protein. The data show under 400,000 distinct CDR3 sequences, 15% to 20% seen once. This clonotype was observed at least ten times. Its antigen is still unknown. This CDR3 contains 16 residues. Deletions cut 5 bases from V and 0 bases from J, with 13 bases between. In germline, CDR1 is SGHAT, CDR2 FQNNGV. Individuals with ophthalmopathy presented a Clinical Activity Score of at least 3, a NOSPECS grade of at least 4 and a duration under 3 months. PBMCs were sourced from approximately 10 ml fresh peripheral blood.

The TCR was taken from a middle-aged woman with Graves' ophthalmopathy. The specimen sequenced was blood. The V and J genes are TRBV11-2 and TRBJ2-2, with D hard to call. CDR3 residues: CASSPHSSANTGELFF. The CDR3 region has the DNA TGTGCCAGCAGCCCTCACTCCTCAGCGAACACCGGGGAGCTGTTTTTT.